Listed here are 5 T cell receptor beta chains from one sample, sequenced in a study of blood T cell repertoires in COVID-19. This table comes from immunoSEQ multiplex PCR, and its TCRdb copy is limited to in-frame clones, with some not included. This sample carries fewer than 200,000 clones, around four fifths of them seen once, and the ten largest clones take approximately 4.7%. Sequences were obtained from PBMCs or T cells enriched from blood (not recorded which). The source is a woman between 45 and 65 years old who had recovered from COVID-19.

The chain employs TRBV10-2 and TRBJ1-5; TRBD1 aligns across 7 bases. Per the germline V gene, CDR1 is WSHSY and CDR2 is SAAADI. The trim removed 7 bases at V and 3 bases at J, leaving 3 bases unmatched. This CDR3 has 13 residues. CDR3 residues: CASKQGPNQPQHF. The CDR3 nucleotides read TGCGCCAGCAAACAGGGGCCCAATCAGCCCCAGCATTTT.

V and J are TRBV7-9 and TRBJ2-5; TRBD1 aligns across 7 bases. The CDR3 is made up of 15 amino acids. J lost 0 bases, V lost 7 bases, and 8 bases had no gene match. The V gene's germline CDR1 is SEHNR and CDR2 FQNEAQ (reference sequence). The CDR3: CASTRTGTDQETQYF. The CDR3 nucleotides are TGTGCCAGCACCCGTACCGGGACAGACCAAGAGACCCAGTACTTC.

The chain links TRBV15 to TRBJ1-2; a possible D gene is TRBD1 (5 bases). The germline V and J ends were trimmed by 5 bases and 4 bases, with 17 bases remaining between them. CDR1 LNHNV and CDR2 YYDKDF come from the germline V gene (reference sequence). This CDR3 is built from 15 residues. The CDR3 loop is CATSRWGDGRYGYTF. In DNA form, the CDR3 reads TGTGCCACCAGCCGGTGGGGGGACGGTCGCTATGGCTACACCTTC.

In its sample, this clone was seen many times. The chain recombines TRBV5-6 with TRBJ2-7, with 12 bases that match TRBD2. This CDR3 is 16 amino acids long. V was pared by 2 bases and J by 7 bases, with 10 bases of the junction left unmatched. Germline CDR1 is SGHDT and CDR2 is YYEEEE. CDR3 sequence: CASSFGLAGPPDEQYV. The CDR3 DNA is TGTGCCAGCAGCTTCGGACTAGCGGGACCTCCGGATGAGCAGTACGTC.

The chain has TRBV7-2 and TRBJ1-2, with no clear D. The V gene lost 5 bases and the J gene lost 8 bases, with 24 bases spanning the gap. Germline V gene data show CDR1 as SGHTA and CDR2 as FQGNSA. The CDR3 is 16 residues long. CDR3 region: CASSLSRGGRAGGYTF. For the CDR3, the DNA is TGTGCCAGCAGCCTCTCCCGAGGAGGAAGGGCTGGAGGCTACACCTTC.